Sequencing of this TCR beta chain was carried out in a study of T cells of healthy individuals. This clonotype was picked up many times. TCRdb recomputed calls from the 5' RACE reads with MiXCR, one row per CDR3 protein. The data show about 60,000 distinct CDR3 sequences, 15% to 20% seen once. Trimming removed 6 bases at V and 11 bases at J, with 17 bases between. The CDR3 loop spans 13 amino acids. This TCR was sampled from a human donor in good health. V and J are TRBV12-3 or TRBV12-4 and TRBJ2-1; possibly TRBD1 for D (6 bases). The CDR3 reads CASRGHGTSQQFF. CDR3 bases: TGTGCCAGCAGAGGGCACGGGACATCTCAGCAGTTCTTC.